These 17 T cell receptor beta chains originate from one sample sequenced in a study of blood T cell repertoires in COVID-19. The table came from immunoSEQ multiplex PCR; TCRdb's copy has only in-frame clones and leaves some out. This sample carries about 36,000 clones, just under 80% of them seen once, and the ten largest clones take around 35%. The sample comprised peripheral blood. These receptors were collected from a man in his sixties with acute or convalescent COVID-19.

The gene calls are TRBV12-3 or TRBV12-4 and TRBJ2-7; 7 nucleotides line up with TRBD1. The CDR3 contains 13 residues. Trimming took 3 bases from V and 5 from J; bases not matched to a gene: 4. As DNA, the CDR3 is TGTGCCAGCAGTTTTTCCGACAGGGACGAGCAGTACTTC. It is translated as CASSFSDRDEQYF.

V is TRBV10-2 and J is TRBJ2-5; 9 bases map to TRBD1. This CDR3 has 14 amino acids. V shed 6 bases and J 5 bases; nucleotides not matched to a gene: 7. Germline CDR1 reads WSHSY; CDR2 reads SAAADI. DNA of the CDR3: TGCGCCAGCAGGGGACAGGGTTTTTGGGAGACCCAGTACTTC. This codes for CASRGQGFWETQYF.

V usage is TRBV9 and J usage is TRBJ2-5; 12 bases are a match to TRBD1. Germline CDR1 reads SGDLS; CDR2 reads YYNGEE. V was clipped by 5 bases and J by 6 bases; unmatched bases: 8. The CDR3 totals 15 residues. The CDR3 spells CASSYGTGGSQTQYF. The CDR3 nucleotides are TGTGCCAGCAGTTACGGGACAGGGGGCTCGCAGACCCAGTACTTC.

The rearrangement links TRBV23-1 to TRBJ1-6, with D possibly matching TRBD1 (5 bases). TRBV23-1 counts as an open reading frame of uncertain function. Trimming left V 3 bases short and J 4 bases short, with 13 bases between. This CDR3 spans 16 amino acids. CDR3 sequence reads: CASSQVDSGYNSPLHF. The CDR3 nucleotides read TGCGCCAGCAGTCAGGTAGACAGTGGATATAATTCACCCCTCCACTTT.

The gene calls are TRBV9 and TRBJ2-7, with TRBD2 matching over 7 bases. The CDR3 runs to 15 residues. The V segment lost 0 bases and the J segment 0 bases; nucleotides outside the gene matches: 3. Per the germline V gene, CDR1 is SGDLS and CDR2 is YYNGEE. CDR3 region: CASSVELADSYEQYF. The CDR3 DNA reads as TGTGCCAGCAGCGTAGAGCTAGCGGACTCCTACGAGCAGTACTTC.

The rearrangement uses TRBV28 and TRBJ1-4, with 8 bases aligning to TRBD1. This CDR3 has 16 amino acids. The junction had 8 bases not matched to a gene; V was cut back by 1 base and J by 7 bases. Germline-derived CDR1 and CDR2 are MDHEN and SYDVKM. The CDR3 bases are TGTGCCAGCAGTTTATATCAAGCAGGGGGCGGTGAAAAACTGTTTTTT. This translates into CASSLYQAGGGEKLFF.

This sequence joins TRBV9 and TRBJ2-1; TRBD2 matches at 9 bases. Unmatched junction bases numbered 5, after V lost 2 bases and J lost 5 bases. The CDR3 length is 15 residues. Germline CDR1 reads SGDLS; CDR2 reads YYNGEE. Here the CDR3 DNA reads TGTGCCAGCAGCGTGGCGGGAGGGCCAAACAATGAGCAGTTCTTC. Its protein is CASSVAGGPNNEQFF.

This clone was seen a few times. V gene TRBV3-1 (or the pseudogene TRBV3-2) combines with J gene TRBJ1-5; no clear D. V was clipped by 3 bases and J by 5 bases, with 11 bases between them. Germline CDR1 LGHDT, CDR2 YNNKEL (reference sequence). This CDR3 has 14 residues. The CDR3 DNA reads TGTGCCAGCAGCCAGTCAGCAGCGGATCAGCCCCAGCATTTT. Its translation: CASSQSAADQPQHF.

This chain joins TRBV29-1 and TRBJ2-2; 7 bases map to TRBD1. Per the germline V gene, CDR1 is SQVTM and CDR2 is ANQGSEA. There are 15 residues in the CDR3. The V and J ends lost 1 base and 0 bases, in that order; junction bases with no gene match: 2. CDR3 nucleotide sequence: TGCAGCGTTGAAGCGACAGGGTCGAACACCGGGGAGCTGTTTTTT. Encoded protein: CSVEATGSNTGELFF.

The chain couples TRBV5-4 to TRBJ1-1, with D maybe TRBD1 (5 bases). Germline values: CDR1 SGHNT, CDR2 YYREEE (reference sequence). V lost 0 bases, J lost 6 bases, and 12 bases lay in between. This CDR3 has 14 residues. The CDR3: CASSLVAEGAEAFF. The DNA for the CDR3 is TGTGCCAGCAGCTTGGTGGCAGAAGGGGCTGAAGCTTTCTTT.

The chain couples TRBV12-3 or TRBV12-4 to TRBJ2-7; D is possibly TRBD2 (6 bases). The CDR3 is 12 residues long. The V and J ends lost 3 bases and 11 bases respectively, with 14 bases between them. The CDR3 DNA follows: TGTGCCAGCAGTTTTGGGGACGGCGGGAAGTACTTC. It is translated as CASSFGDGGKYF.

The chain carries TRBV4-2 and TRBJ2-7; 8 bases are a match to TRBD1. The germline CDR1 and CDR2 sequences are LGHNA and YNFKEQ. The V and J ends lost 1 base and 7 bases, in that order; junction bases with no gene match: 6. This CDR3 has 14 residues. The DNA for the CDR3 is TGTGCCAGCAGCCAAGTCGGACAGGGCGGGGAGCAGTACTTC. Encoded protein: CASSQVGQGGEQYF.

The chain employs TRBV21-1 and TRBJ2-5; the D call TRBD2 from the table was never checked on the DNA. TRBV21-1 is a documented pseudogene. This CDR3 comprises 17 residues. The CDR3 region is CASSKGPSGFAGETQYF. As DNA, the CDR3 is TGTGCCAGCAGCAAAGGGCCTAGCGGGTTTGCCGGAGAGACCCAGTACTTC.

The CDR3 coding sequence is TGTGCCAGCAGTTTGGCAGGGGTAGAGACCCAGTACTTC. Translation gives CASSLAGVETQYF. V and J are TRBV12-3 or TRBV12-4 and TRBJ2-5, with D tentatively TRBD1 (6 bases). The CDR3 has 13 amino acids. V was pared by 3 bases and J by 4 bases, with 9 bases between.

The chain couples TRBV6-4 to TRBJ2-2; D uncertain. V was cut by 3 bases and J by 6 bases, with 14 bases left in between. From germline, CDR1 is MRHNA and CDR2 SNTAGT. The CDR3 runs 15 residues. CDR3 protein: CASSESPRRSGELFF. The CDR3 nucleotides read TGTGCCAGCAGTGAATCCCCGCGAAGATCCGGGGAGCTGTTTTTT.

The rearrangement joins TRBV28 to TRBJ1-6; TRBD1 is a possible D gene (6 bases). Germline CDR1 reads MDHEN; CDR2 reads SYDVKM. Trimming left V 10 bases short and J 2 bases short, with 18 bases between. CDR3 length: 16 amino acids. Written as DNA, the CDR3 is TGTGCCACCAAGAACAGGGAAGGACCCTATAATTCACCCCTCCACTTT. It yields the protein CATKNREGPYNSPLHF.

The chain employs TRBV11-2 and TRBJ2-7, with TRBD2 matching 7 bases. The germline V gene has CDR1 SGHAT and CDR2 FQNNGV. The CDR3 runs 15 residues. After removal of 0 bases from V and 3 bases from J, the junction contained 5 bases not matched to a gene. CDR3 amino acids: CASSLDPAGSYEQYF. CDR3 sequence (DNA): TGTGCCAGCAGCTTAGATCCAGCGGGGAGCTACGAGCAGTACTTC.